The T cell receptor (beta chain) under discussion was sequenced for a study of blood T cell repertoires in COVID-19. Background on the study: Sites in the United States, Italy and Spain provided acute and convalescent COVID-19 samples. Nucleic acid was either cDNA or gDNA, and it came from T cells, B-cell-depleted T cells, or PBMCs.

The CDR3 spans 14 residues. Unmatched junction bases numbered 4, after V lost 6 bases and J lost 5 bases. Germline assignment: CDR1 SGHTA and CDR2 FQGNSA. All recovered Cohort 3 donors got two negative PCRs, got clearance, or saw symptom resolution. TCRdb's table, derived via immunoSEQ multiplex PCR, lists solely in-frame clones and lacks some. Of just over 150,000 clones listed, approximately 88% are singletons. The rearrangement links TRBV7-2 to TRBJ2-5, with 12 bases lining up with TRBD2. The sequencing input was PBMCs or T cells enriched from blood (not recorded which). The TCR comes from a woman between 50 and 59 years old who had recovered from COVID-19. The CDR3 sequence: CASRSSGGAETQYF. The CDR3 DNA sequence: TGTGCCAGCAGATCTAGCGGGGGGGCCGAGACCCAGTACTTC.